This is a list of T cell receptor beta chains from one sample in a study of cytomegalovirus exposure and HLA in healthy donors. TCRdb keeps only in-frame clones here, not all; method: immunoSEQ multiplex PCR. The repertoire holds approximately 150,000 clones, with approximately 84% as singletons. The sequencing sample was made of PBMCs. The source of these receptors is a man aged 18-30 years in good health and CMV-seronegative. CDR3s include the opening cysteine and the closing phenylalanine or tryptophan. Fields, in order: CDR3 protein, V gene, D gene, J gene. The D gene is left open where the match is weak.

CASSTLAGTQYF TRBV28 . TRBJ2-3
CASSSHRDRAGANVLTF TRBV9 TRBD1 TRBJ2-6
CAISESGTVIYEQYF TRBV10-3 TRBD1 TRBJ2-7
CASSPRDRGGGNTIYF TRBV7-9 TRBD1 TRBJ1-3
CASSLGQGTGWGYTF TRBV5-1 TRBD1 TRBJ1-2
CASSPGQGREQYF TRBV14 TRBD1 TRBJ2-7
CASSLSPGQGVGYTF TRBV7-6 TRBD1 TRBJ1-2
CASSPGGTGTAFYF TRBV7-3 TRBD1 TRBJ2-7
CASSRDGGDTQYF TRBV5-1 TRBD2 TRBJ2-3
CASSLGGQGLKEQYF TRBV5-1 TRBD1 TRBJ2-7
CASSAGQGYTIYF TRBV6-1 TRBD1 TRBJ1-3
CASNSDRGYGYTF TRBV2 TRBD1 TRBJ1-2
CASSQDRGGYEQYF TRBV4-3 TRBD2 TRBJ2-7
CASTQGSGGPKTQYF TRBV14 . TRBJ2-5
CASSPGLASYNEQFF TRBV28 TRBD2 TRBJ2-1
CASRDGGSDTQYF TRBV7-3 . TRBJ2-3
CASSPGTSGAYEQYF TRBV11-3 TRBD2 TRBJ2-7
CASSLTPSGRAYEQYF TRBV7-9 TRBD2 TRBJ2-7
CASSMDRENSPLHF TRBV28 . TRBJ1-6
CASSLGGVPQVSGYTF TRBV7-9 . TRBJ1-2
CASSGQGSNNEQFF TRBV6-1 TRBD1 TRBJ2-1
CATSREFGNTEAFF TRBV15 . TRBJ1-1
CASRRRPGDTEAFF TRBV6-5 . TRBJ1-1
CASSPRTGGYTF TRBV27 TRBD1 TRBJ1-2
CAWRLAGNEQFF TRBV30 TRBD2 TRBJ2-1
CASSRPGFSGNTIYF TRBV5-5 . TRBJ1-3
CASSRGRSLQGIQETQYF TRBV9 TRBD1 TRBJ2-5
CSATGLAGGFEQFF TRBV29-1 TRBD2 TRBJ2-1
CASSSAGGGSSYNEQFF TRBV7-3 TRBD2 TRBJ2-1
CASSFDRGILAFF TRBV5-4 TRBD1 TRBJ1-1
CASSYERGRSYEQYF TRBV11-2 TRBD2 TRBJ2-7
CASSLSGTSAYTDTQYF TRBV27 TRBD2 TRBJ2-3
CASKDRATYEQYF TRBV7-2 TRBD1 TRBJ2-7
CASSRKGQGRNNSPLHF TRBV27 TRBD1 TRBJ1-6
CASSHTPGTEYLPLHF TRBV27 TRBD1 TRBJ1-6
CASSVVGSNSGANVLTF TRBV9 . TRBJ2-6
CASSSGTGGEQYF TRBV7-9 TRBD1 TRBJ2-7
CASSVAGTGANVLTF TRBV9 . TRBJ2-6
CASSVSGTGLSNYGYTF TRBV9 TRBD1 TRBJ1-2
CASSYYSYTDTQYF TRBV6-6 . TRBJ2-3
CASSPPGTVYGYTF TRBV19 TRBD1 TRBJ1-2
CASSFEQGPAGEKLFF TRBV5-1 TRBD1 TRBJ1-4
CASKDTRNPSLLAKNIQYF TRBV30 . TRBJ2-4